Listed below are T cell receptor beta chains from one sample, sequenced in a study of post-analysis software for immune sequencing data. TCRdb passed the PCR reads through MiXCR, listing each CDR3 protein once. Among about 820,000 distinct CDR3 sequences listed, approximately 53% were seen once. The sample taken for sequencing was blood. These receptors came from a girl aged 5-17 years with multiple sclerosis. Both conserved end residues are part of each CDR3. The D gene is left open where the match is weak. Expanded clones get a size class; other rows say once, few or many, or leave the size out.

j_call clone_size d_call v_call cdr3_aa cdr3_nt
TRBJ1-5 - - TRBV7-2 CASSVYRQGSQHF TGTGCCAGCAGCGTGTACCGTCAGGGGAGCCAGCATTTT
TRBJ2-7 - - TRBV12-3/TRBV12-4 CASNLQGEQYF TGTGCCAGCAACCTACAGGGCGAGCAGTACTTC
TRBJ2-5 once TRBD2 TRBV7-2 CASSDSGRVEETQYF TGTGCCAGCAGCGACAGCGGGAGGGTGGAGGAGACCCAGTACTTC
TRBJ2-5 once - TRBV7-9 CASSLYRGALQETQYF TGTGCCAGCAGCTTATATAGGGGGGCCCTCCAAGAGACCCAGTACTTC
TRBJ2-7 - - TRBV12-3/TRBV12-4 CASTEGGAPEQYF TGTGCCAGCACCGAAGGGGGGGCTCCCGAGCAGTACTTC
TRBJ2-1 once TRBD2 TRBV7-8 CASSLSPGLVVNEQFF TGTGCCAGCAGCTTAAGTCCGGGACTAGTGGTCAATGAGCAGTTCTTC
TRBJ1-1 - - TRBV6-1 CASRKDVDTEAFF TGTGCCAGCAGAAAGGACGTGGACACTGAAGCTTTCTTT
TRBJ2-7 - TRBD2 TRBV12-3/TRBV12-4 CASSLALGLAGGGEQYF TGTGCCAGCAGTTTAGCCCTGGGACTAGCGGGAGGAGGCGAGCAGTACTTC
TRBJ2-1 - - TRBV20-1 CSARTTGLHNEQFF TGCAGTGCTAGAACAACAGGGTTACACAATGAGCAGTTCTTC
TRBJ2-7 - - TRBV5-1 CASSFIGGTYEQYF TGCGCCAGCAGCTTCATAGGAGGAACCTACGAGCAGTACTTC
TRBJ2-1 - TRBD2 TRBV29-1 CSVDKILAVDNEQFF TGCAGCGTCGACAAAATTCTAGCGGTAGACAATGAGCAGTTCTTC
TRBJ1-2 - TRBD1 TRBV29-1 CSVRDRDYGYTF TGCAGCGTTCGGGACAGAGATTATGGCTACACCTTC
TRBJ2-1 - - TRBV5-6 CASIEGVTRYNEQFF TGTGCCAGCATCGAGGGAGTAACCCGCTACAATGAGCAGTTCTTC
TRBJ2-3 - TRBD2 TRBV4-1 CASSQDPVTSGSHSTDTQYF TGCGCCAGCAGCCAAGATCCTGTCACTAGCGGGAGCCATTCCACAGATACGCAGTATTTT
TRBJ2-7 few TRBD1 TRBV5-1 CASGPQGLNKPVSYEQYF TGCGCCAGCGGACCACAGGGGCTAAATAAACCCGTATCCTACGAGCAGTACTTC
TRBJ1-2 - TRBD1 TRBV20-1 CSATPRGDRGFYGYTF TGCAGTGCTACTCCAAGGGGGGACAGGGGGTTTTATGGCTACACCTTC
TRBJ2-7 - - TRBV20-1 CSARPIGAGSNEQYF TGCAGTGCCCGCCCCATTGGGGCAGGGTCCAACGAGCAGTACTTC
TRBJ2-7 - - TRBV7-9 CASSLGGGLGNEQYF TGTGCCAGCAGCTTAGGAGGAGGGCTCGGGAACGAGCAGTACTTC
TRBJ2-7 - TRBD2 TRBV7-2 CASSSPSGGSSEQYF TGTGCCAGCAGCTCCCCAAGCGGGGGGTCTAGCGAGCAGTACTTC
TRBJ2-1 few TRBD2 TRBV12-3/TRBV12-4 CASSLTSGGPYNEQFF TGTGCCAGCAGTTTGACTAGCGGGGGCCCTTACAATGAGCAGTTCTTC
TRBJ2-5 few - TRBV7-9 CASSPHVTQYF TGTGCCAGCAGCCCCCATGTCACCCAGTACTTC
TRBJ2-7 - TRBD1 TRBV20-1 CSASGWGQGAHEQYF TGCAGTGCTAGCGGGTGGGGACAGGGGGCCCACGAGCAGTACTTC
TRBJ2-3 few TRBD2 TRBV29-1 CSTEERGPDTQYF TGCAGCACCGAAGAGCGGGGCCCAGATACGCAGTATTTT